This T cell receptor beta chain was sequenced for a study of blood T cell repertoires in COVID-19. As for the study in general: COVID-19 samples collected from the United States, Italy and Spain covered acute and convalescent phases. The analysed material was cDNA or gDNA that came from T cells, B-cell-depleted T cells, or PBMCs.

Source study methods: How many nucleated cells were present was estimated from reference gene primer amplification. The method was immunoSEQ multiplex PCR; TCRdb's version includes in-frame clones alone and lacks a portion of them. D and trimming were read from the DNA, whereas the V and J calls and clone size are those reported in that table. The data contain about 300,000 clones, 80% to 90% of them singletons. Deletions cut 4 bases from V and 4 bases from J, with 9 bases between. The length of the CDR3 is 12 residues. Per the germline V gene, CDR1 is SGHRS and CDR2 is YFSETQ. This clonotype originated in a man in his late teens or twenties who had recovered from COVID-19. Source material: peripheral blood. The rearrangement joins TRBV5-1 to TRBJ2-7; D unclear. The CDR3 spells CASSTERYEQYF. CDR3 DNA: TGCGCCAGCAGCACAGAACGTTACGAGCAGTACTTC.